This note documents a single TCR beta chain sequence. Its antigen specificity is not known. One end of the junction varies from germline; a read error may be responsible. The data belong to a study of cytomegalovirus exposure and HLA in healthy donors (dated by TCRdb to about 2017). With regard to the full study: In an earlier analysis of some 550 of the donors, less than 350 Gb of sequence data and 95 million to 130 million unique TCR beta sequences from some 170 million T cells were reported. HLA typing included class I and class II loci at four-digit resolution. Roughly 300 gigabases of sequencing data and approximately 91 million unique TCR sequences made up an early release that covered fewer than 650 HLA-typed donors. A separate validation cohort of more than 100 different subjects was used in addition to the roughly 670-subject first cohort. All discovery cohort repertoires had been generated on a single sequencing platform. Donor age, sex, ethnicity and CMV serostatus were compiled together with the repertoire data. Among some 400 genotyped donors of the cohort, an average of roughly 230,000 unique TCR beta nucleotide sequences was sequenced per donor, of which about 19% were non-productive. The study aimed to test whether cataloging public T cell receptors could reveal signatures of past pathogen exposure. An earlier analysis of several hundred of the donors applied high-throughput TCR beta sequencing to assess whether each TCR beta V gene segment acted as functional or pseudogenic. About five DR-DQ haplotypes were handled as single units for association and clustering, since linkage in the cohort was strong. In a later analysis, previously published TCR beta repertoires from several hundred donors were re-analyzed and high-resolution HLA genotyping was added so that TCR occurrence patterns could be studied. To predict cytomegalovirus infection status, the study combined high-throughput TCR immunosequencing, statistical association of individual TCRs with disease status, and machine learning. The number of typed donors differed by locus: roughly 629-640 for A, B, C, DRB1 and DQB1; approximately 520 for DQA1; about 600 for DPA1; and roughly 490 for DPB1. Using immunosequencing, the study profiled T cell repertoires from 666 subjects and related those repertoires to cytomegalovirus serostatus. A later genetic analysis used genome-wide SNP genotypes for about three fifths of the 666 donors, treating that subset as a discovery cohort. The later analysis used no new phenotypic data to find candidate immune exposures, relying instead on TCR beta sequences and their occurrence across donors. The genetic ancestry cluster associated with self-reported Caucasian donors included around 76% of the 300 to 450 genotyped donors.

General study outcomes and caveats: It was suggested by the authors that the approach could potentially be generalized to other disease states and immunological phenotypes. In a later analysis, several top co-occurrence clusters were reported to appear linked to parvovirus B19, influenza, CMV and Epstein-Barr virus. In a later analysis, HLA-associated TCR beta chains were found to be more clonally expanded and to have lower generation probabilities than equally common non-associated chains. Strong co-occurrence of HLA alleles, especially DR and DQ, made assigning TCR associations to individual alleles difficult. In vitro tests confirmed that a few of the cytomegalovirus-associated TCR beta chains recognize cytomegalovirus antigens. Linkage disequilibrium might explain the correlated functional status among segregating V segments, but an unknown experimental factor could not be excluded. Because HLA typing was missing for some donors at each locus, association tests included only the typed subset. In the study, around 160 TCR beta chains were listed as associated with cytomegalovirus. In a later analysis, TCR association rates were found to vary across HLA loci, with the most associated TCRs seen for DRB1 alleles and the fewest for HLA-C alleles. In this cohort, only TCR beta chains were sequenced, and detectable features were limited by the absence of alpha or paired-chain data. While some public TCRs were present in many individuals, most TCR sequences turned up only very rarely across donors. In an earlier analysis of approximately 590 of the donors, most TCR beta V segments appeared in productive rearrangements about 87% or about 30% of the time, broadly matching IMGT annotations. In a later analysis, most CMV-associated TCR beta chains were found to appear HLA-restricted, with HLA associations seemingly driven largely by CMV exposure. Cytomegalovirus status was reported to be diagnosed by the classifier with high specificity and sensitivity in both the original and validation cohorts. In a later genetic analysis, fewer N-insertions in productive TCRs were reported among donors in an Asian-associated ancestry cluster than the roughly 640-donor mean. Immune exposure information for the cohort was limited to CMV serostatus. About 17 rarely observed V segments, including chromosome 9 orphons, were excluded from the earlier analysis of approximately 500 of the donors because counts were too low. In a later analysis, 16,951 TCR beta sequences were associated with specific HLA alleles at a false discovery rate of 0.05. The presence/absence analyses assumed that sequencing depth was roughly uniform across donors, and that assumption may not be true. The sequencing pipeline was judged likely to have produced a cluster of highly shared sequence variants as a technical artifact. A further reported finding was that TCR beta sequences accurately predicted the HLA-A and HLA-B alleles for most subjects in the first cohort. In a later genetic analysis, a missense DCLRE1C variant was associated with V-gene and J-gene trimming of TCR beta chains, and the association was replicated in an independent cohort.

The cohort consisted of hundreds of healthy bone marrow donors. At the time of sampling, all cohort members were nominally healthy, though unrecorded immune exposures were likely present. The donor was CMV seropositive and was included in the group of approximately 310 seropositive cohort members. Every donor gave a peripheral blood sample, and the peripheral blood mononuclear cells from that sample were used for TCR beta sequencing. The Qiagen DNeasy Blood Extraction Kit was used to extract genomic DNA from the blood cell samples. The protocol used for the library was the immunoSEQ multiplex PCR assay. For the multiplex PCR, a mixture combining 60 forward primers for TCR Vbeta segments and 13 reverse primers for TCR Jbeta segments was used. The CDR3 region of rearranged TCR beta genes was amplified from genomic DNA by a multiplex PCR assay. The amplified TCR beta libraries were sequenced on the Illumina HiSeq System as 87-base-pair reads. The study's processing was this. In a later analysis, tens of millions of unique TCR beta chains were counted across the 690 or so repertoires, and approximately 11 million of these chains were shared by at least two donors. Raw reads were error-corrected and collapsed into unique sequences by a nearest-neighbor algorithm in which closely related sequences were merged to remove PCR and sequencing errors. CDR3 sequences were aligned to IMGT reference sequences to assign V, D and J gene segments. For a sequence to be retained, a match of at least six nucleotides to both a V gene segment and a J gene segment was required. A rearrangement was called productive if the CDR3 had no stop codons and remained in frame with V and J, and every other rearrangement was called non-productive. CDR3 was defined according to IMGT convention as the region running from the second conserved V-encoded cysteine to the conserved J-encoded phenylalanine. The earlier analysis of 550 to 650 of the donors excluded any sequence lacking an unambiguous match to a single V gene segment. In an earlier analysis of several hundred of the donors, V segments were called functional above 56.7% productive rearrangements and were called segregating when the between-donor standard deviation exceeded 5%. To diagnose cytomegalovirus status from the catalog of TCR beta chain sequences, a statistical classification framework was built. V and J gene assignment, in a later analysis, came from comparing TCR nucleotide sequences with IMGT/GENE-DB human TR gene sequences. Using the TCRdist pipeline, a later analysis assigned CDR3 sequences along with most-parsimonious VDJ recombination scenarios. In a later analysis, every TCR beta chain was defined by the combination of its CDR3 amino acid sequence and its V-gene family, and reads without a unique V-gene family were dropped. In a later analysis, 450 to 600 highly shared, low-generation-probability nucleotide sequences were removed to address suspected cross-contamination and a sequencing artifact. A later analysis calculated a clonal expansion index for each public chain from normalized within-repertoire ranks of inferred template counts. A later analysis computed generation probabilities with a VDJ recombination model fitted to out-of-frame rearrangements, and checked the results against IGoR. A later analysis scored TCR-TCR, TCR-HLA and TCR-CMV co-occurrence with hypergeometric tests, applying a repertoire-size bias correction to TCR pairs. False discovery rates were estimated in a later analysis by permuting HLA or CMV assignments 20 times. A later analysis grouped co-occurring TCRs with DBSCAN, adding TCRdist sequence similarity when clustering within HLA-allele-positive subsets. Repertoires with fewer than 30,000 or more than 120,000 public chains, plus five repertoires with anomalous nucleotide sharing, were excluded from co-occurrence clustering. TCRdb mirrors the immuneACCESS table, restricted to in-frame sequences. Some clones are absent from its copies; in checked studies, under half trace to an unresolved V gene, and the reason for the others is unknown. V and J calls plus clone size are reproduced from that table; the DNA served to infer D and trimming. In all, the sample holds some 150,000 clones, and under 85% of those were seen once. Together, the top ten hold roughly 6.3% of the sample.

Sequenced input: PBMCs. The TCR was taken from a woman in her thirties or forties in good health and CMV-seropositive.

The CDR3: CASSALTGAYSNEQYF. DNA sequence: TGTGCCAGCTCAGCCCTAACAGGGGCATACTCCAACGAGCAGTACTTC. The chain was built from TRBV18 and TRBJ2-7, with 7 middle bases fitting TRBD1. The CDR3 runs 16 residues from the cysteine to the phenylalanine. The read is trimmed to its CDR3 DNA, 48 bases read in frame from base 1. Based on the germline V gene, the CDR1 and CDR2 sequences are KGHSH and LQKENI.